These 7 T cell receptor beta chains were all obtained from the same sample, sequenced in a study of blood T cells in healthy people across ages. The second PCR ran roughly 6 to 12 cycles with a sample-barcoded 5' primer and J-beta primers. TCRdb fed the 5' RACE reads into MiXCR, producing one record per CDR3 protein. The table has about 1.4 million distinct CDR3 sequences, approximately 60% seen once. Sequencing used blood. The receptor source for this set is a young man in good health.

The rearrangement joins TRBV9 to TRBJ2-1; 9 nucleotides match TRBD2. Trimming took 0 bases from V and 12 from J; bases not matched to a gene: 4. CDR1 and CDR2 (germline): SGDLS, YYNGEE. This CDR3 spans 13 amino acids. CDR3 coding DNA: TGTGCCAGCAGCGTAGTTAGCGGGAGACGGCAGTTCTTC. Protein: CASSVVSGRRQFF.

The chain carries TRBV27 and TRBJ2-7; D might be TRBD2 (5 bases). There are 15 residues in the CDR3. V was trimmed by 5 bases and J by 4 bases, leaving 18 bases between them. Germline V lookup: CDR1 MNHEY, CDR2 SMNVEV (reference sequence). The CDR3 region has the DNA TGTGCCAGCAGTCAACTGGGCCCGTCGGGGTACGAGCAGTACTTC. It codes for CASSQLGPSGYEQYF.

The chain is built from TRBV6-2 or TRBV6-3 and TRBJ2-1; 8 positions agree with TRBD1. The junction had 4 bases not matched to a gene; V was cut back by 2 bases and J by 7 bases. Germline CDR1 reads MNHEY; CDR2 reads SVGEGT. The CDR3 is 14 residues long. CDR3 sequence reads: CASSYGDRINEQFF. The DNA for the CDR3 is TGTGCCAGCAGTTACGGGGACAGGATTAATGAGCAGTTCTTC.

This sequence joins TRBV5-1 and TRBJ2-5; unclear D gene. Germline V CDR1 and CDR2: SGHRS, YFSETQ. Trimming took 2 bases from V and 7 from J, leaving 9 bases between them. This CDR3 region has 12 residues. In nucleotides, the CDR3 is TGCGCCAGCAGCTTTCAGAGCGCGACCCAGTACTTC. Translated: CASSFQSATQYF.

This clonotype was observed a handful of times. The CDR3 is CASSPRRVGTGGHYGYTF. The CDR3 DNA sequence: TGTGCCAGCAGCCCAAGGCGGGTCGGGACAGGGGGACACTATGGCTACACCTTC. The J gene is TRBJ1-2, the V gene TRBV28, with 11 bases aligning to TRBD1. V lost 6 bases and J lost 3; bases outside the gene matches: 15. The CDR3 has 18 amino acids. The germline CDR1 and CDR2 sequences are MDHEN and SYDVKM.

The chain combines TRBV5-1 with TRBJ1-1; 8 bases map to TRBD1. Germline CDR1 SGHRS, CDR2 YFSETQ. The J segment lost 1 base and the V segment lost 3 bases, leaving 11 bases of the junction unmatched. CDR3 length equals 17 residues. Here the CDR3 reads CASSSGRGLNRNTEAFF. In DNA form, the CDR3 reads TGCGCCAGCAGCTCGGGCAGGGGGCTAAATAGGAACACTGAAGCTTTCTTT.

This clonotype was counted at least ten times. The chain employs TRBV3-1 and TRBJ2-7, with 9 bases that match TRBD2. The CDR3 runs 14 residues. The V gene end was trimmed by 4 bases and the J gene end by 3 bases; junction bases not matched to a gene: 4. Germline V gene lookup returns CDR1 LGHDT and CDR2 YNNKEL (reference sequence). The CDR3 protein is CASSPREGFYEQYF. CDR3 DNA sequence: TGTGCCAGCAGCCCGCGGGAGGGGTTCTACGAGCAGTACTTC.